A single sample gave rise to the 24 T cell receptor beta chains below, sequenced in a study of T cells in Graves' hyperthyroidism and ophthalmopathy (dated by TCRdb to the late 2010s). To prepare the library, multiplex PCR was applied. Instrument used: Illumina HiSeq 2000. The TCR beta CDR3 regions were amplified from RNA transcripts. The first round of RT-PCR for the TCR CDR3 was performed with the HTBI primer set and the Qiagen OneStep RT-PCR kit. Clones were called with MiXCR by TCRdb after fastp trimmed the public reads at Q25, and only in-frame beta chains were retained. When rows share a CDR3 protein, they turn into one entry using the most common DNA and genes. Counted in this sample were a few hundred thousand distinct CDR3 sequences; less than 25% of them appeared once. The ten largest account for about 25% of the sample. The sequenced sample was blood. All receptors come from a man younger than 35 with Graves' hyperthyroidism.

This clonotype was seen ten or more times. The junction shows a germline mismatch at one end, possibly a read error. The rearrangement joins TRBV20-1 to TRBJ2-7; the D gene is possibly TRBD1 (6 bases). The V gene's germline CDR1 is DFQATT and CDR2 SNEGSKA (reference sequence). The CDR3 extends over 15 amino acids. CDR3 amino acids: CSASHSRGSSDEQYF. The CDR3 DNA follows: TGCAGTGCTAGCCACTCCAGGGGATCCTCCGACGAGCAGTACTTC.

This clonotype was seen many times. The chain couples TRBV4-1 to TRBJ1-1; no reliable D call. Between the trimmed V and J ends, which lost 0 bases and 4 bases, there was a span of 12 bases. The CDR3 is 15 residues long. Germline CDR1 and CDR2: MGHRA and YSYEKL. Here the CDR3 reads CASSQDIQGGTEAFF. The CDR3 nucleotides are TGCGCCAGCAGCCAAGATATCCAAGGCGGCACTGAAGCTTTCTTT.

This clonotype was detected many times. This chain uses TRBV12-3 or TRBV12-4 with TRBJ2-5; D assignment may be TRBD1 or TRBD2 (5 bases each). This CDR3 has 15 residues. V dropped 3 bases and J dropped 1 base, with 12 bases sitting between them. In DNA form, the CDR3 reads TGTGCCAGCAGTTTGCAGGGAGAGTCCCAAGAGACCCAGTACTTC. Its protein is CASSLQGESQETQYF.

CDR3 bases: TGTGCCAGCAGTGAAGGCACCAGGGGGTTATCTGAAGCTTTCTTT. This sequence encodes CASSEGTRGLSEAFF. The V gene is TRBV6-1, the J gene TRBJ1-1; TRBD1 agrees at 7 bases. V lost 1 base to trimming and J lost 6 bases; unmatched junction nucleotides: 8. Germline CDR1 is MNHNS and CDR2 is SASEGT. This CDR3 contains 15 residues.

This clonotype was seen at least ten times. The V and J genes are TRBV28 and TRBJ1-5; no reliable D call. Trimming stripped 5 bases from V and 0 bases from J, with 11 bases between. This CDR3 region has 15 residues. The germline gives CDR1 MDHEN, CDR2 SYDVKM. The CDR3: CASSLGQFSNQPQHF. The DNA of the CDR3 is TGTGCCAGCAGTCTAGGGCAGTTTAGCAATCAGCCCCAGCATTTT.

This clonotype was detected many times. This chain links TRBV6-1 with TRBJ2-2; D gene uncertain. The CDR3 is 16 residues long. Germline V CDR1 and CDR2: MNHNS, SASEGT. V was trimmed by 5 bases and J by 0 bases, leaving 13 bases between them. CDR3 in amino acids: CASSRQASANTGELFF. CDR3 DNA sequence: TGTGCCAGCAGTAGGCAGGCATCCGCGAACACCGGGGAGCTGTTTTTT.

At least ten counts were recorded for this clonotype. This chain connects TRBV12-3 or TRBV12-4 to TRBJ1-1; D gene ambiguous. Between the trimmed V and J ends, which lost 5 bases and 5 bases, there was a span of 9 bases. The CDR3 consists of 12 residues. CDR3 protein: CASSLQWTEAFF. The DNA of the CDR3 is TGTGCCAGCAGTCTTCAGTGGACTGAAGCTTTCTTT.

In this sample, this clonotype turned up many times. The V and J genes are TRBV2 and TRBJ2-7, with D perhaps TRBD2 (6 bases). The CDR3 covers 13 residues. The V and J ends lost 8 bases and 7 bases respectively, with 18 bases between them. Per germline, CDR1 SNHLY and CDR2 FYNNEI. CDR3 sequence (DNA): TGTGCCAGCTCCTCCCGGGGGTTACGGGAGCAGTACTTC. Encoded protein: CASSSRGLREQYF.

Many counts were recorded for this clonotype. CDR3 loop: CATSREIPSIGTHGYTF. Written as DNA, the CDR3 is TGTGCCACCAGCAGAGAGATCCCTTCAATAGGGACCCATGGCTACACCTTC. The rearrangement uses TRBV15 and TRBJ1-2, with a possible D match to TRBD1 (5 bases). Germline CDR1 and CDR2: LNHNV and YYDKDF (reference sequence). The CDR3 covers 17 residues. The V and J ends lost 0 bases and 6 bases respectively, with 20 bases between them.

In its sample, this clonotype was seen a few times. The chain is built from TRBV27 and TRBJ2-7, with TRBD2 as a possible D gene (5 bases). Looked up from germline, CDR1 is MNHEY and CDR2 is SMNVEV (reference sequence). The CDR3 spans 14 residues. V was cut by 6 bases and J by 4 bases, with 16 bases left in between. CDR3 coding DNA: TGTGCCAGCAGCAAAGCGGACGGAATTTACGAGCAGTACTTC. As protein: CASSKADGIYEQYF.

This clonotype was counted ten times or more. The chain employs TRBV29-1 and TRBJ2-2, with a possible D match to TRBD1 (6 bases). Germline CDR1 SQVTM, CDR2 ANQGSEA. V dropped 7 bases and J dropped 0 bases, with 9 bases sitting between them. The CDR3 is 13 amino acids. CDR3 nucleotides: TGCAGCGGGGGGACAACGAACACCGGGGAGCTGTTTTTT. It yields the protein CSGGTTNTGELFF.

This clonotype has more than one count but fewer than ten. The CDR3 sequence is CASSPDRVHEQYF. For the CDR3, the DNA is TGTGCCAGCAGTCCGGACAGGGTCCACGAGCAGTACTTC. The V call is TRBV27, the J call TRBJ2-7; TRBD1 agrees at 8 bases. The germline V gene has CDR1 MNHEY and CDR2 SMNVEV (reference sequence). The CDR3 has 13 amino acids. J lost 5 bases, V lost 5 bases, and 5 bases had no gene match.

The sample holds many counts of this clonotype. The chain has TRBV24-1 and TRBJ1-2; 10 nucleotides agree with TRBD1. This CDR3 has 15 residues. CDR1 and CDR2 (germline): KGHDR, SFDVKD. V lost 3 bases, J lost 4 bases, and 4 bases stayed unmatched. CDR3 in DNA: TGTGCCACCAGTGATACCGGGACAGGGGCCTATGGCTACACCTTC. Translating gives CATSDTGTGAYGYTF.

This clonotype was recorded many times. This sequence joins TRBV6-1 and TRBJ2-5; possible D gene TRBD2, 6 bases. The V gene's germline CDR1 is MNHNS and CDR2 SASEGT. The CDR3 loop spans 15 amino acids. The ends were cut back, 1 base at V and 4 bases at J, with 13 bases in the middle. CDR3 DNA: TGTGCCAGCAGTGAAGAGGGTCTGGGAGGAGAGACCCAGTACTTC. Protein: CASSEEGLGGETQYF.

J is TRBJ1-1 and V is TRBV27; D not certain. CDR1 and CDR2 (germline): MNHEY, SMNVEV (reference sequence). CDR3 size: 12 residues. Between the trimmed V and J ends, which lost 2 bases and 9 bases, there was a span of 10 bases. The CDR3 is CASSLDGKKAFF. The CDR3 DNA reads TGTGCCAGCAGTTTAGACGGGAAGAAAGCTTTCTTT.

This clonotype was seen ten or more times. V usage is TRBV6-1 and J usage is TRBJ2-5; 7 bases line up with TRBD1. Trimming cost V 7 bases and J 7 bases; bases outside gene matches: 15. The CDR3 extends over 15 amino acids. Germline V gene lookup returns CDR1 MNHNS and CDR2 SASEGT. The CDR3 DNA sequence: TGTGCCAGCACGCACCGGGACAGCCGCGGAGGGACCCAGTACTTC. Amino acid sequence: CASTHRDSRGGTQYF.

This clonotype was detected ten times or more. The rearrangement joins TRBV27 to TRBJ2-7; a weak D match, TRBD2 (6 bases). CDR1 and CDR2 from the germline V gene are MNHEY and SMNVEV (reference sequence). This CDR3 has 13 amino acids. V lost 6 bases to trimming and J lost 6 bases, with 15 bases between them. This CDR3 is CASSYGRQGEQYF. The CDR3 coding sequence is TGTGCCAGCAGCTATGGGAGGCAGGGCGAGCAGTACTTC.

Concerning this clonotype: This may be a read error: a much more frequent sequence differs by one nucleotide. The conserved phenylalanine or tryptophan normally closing the CDR3 is absent here, so this likely arose from a read error. The chain carries TRBV11-2 and TRBJ1-1; D not resolved. Germline V gene data show CDR1 as SGHAT and CDR2 as FQNNGV. V was shortened by 11 bases and J by 1 base, with 11 bases between the two germline ends. This CDR3 is built from 12 residues. The CDR3 DNA reads as TGTGCCGGCTGGCTCAAGAACACTGAAGCTTTCTAT. Translating it yields CAGWLKNTEAFY.

The V gene is TRBV20-1, the J gene TRBJ2-5; 11 bases align to TRBD2. V was clipped by 3 bases and J by 2 bases; unmatched bases: 5. Germline V gene data show CDR1 as DFQATT and CDR2 as SNEGSKA (reference sequence). CDR3 length equals 15 residues. CDR3 coding DNA: TGCAGTGCTAGGGGACTAGCGGAGTTACAAGAGACCCAGTACTTC. It yields the protein CSARGLAELQETQYF.

This clonotype showed up many times. J is TRBJ2-5 and V is TRBV20-1; 8 nucleotides align to TRBD2. V dropped 1 base and J dropped 5; count of bases not matched to a gene: 6. CDR3 length equals 14 residues. Germline assignment: CDR1 DFQATT and CDR2 SNEGSKA (reference sequence). In nucleotides, the CDR3 is TGCAGTGCTAGAGCGGGGGGGCCCGGGGAGACCCAGTACTTC. As protein: CSARAGGPGETQYF.

This clonotype was seen many times. The CDR3 reads CASSYGTGQLGYTF. In nucleotides, the CDR3 is TGTGCCAGCAGTTACGGGACAGGGCAACTAGGCTACACCTTC. The rearrangement uses TRBV6-5 and TRBJ1-2; 9 nucleotides align to TRBD1. J was trimmed by 8 bases and V by 2 bases; bases with no gene match: 6. Per germline, CDR1 MNHEY and CDR2 SVGAGI. This CDR3 comprises 14 residues.

This chain connects TRBV28 to TRBJ1-2; 7 bases match TRBD1. V gave up 5 bases and J gave up 4 bases; unmatched junction bases: 10. The CDR3 runs 15 residues. Germline V gene lookup returns CDR1 MDHEN and CDR2 SYDVKM. CDR3 protein: CASSQTSTGVYGYTF. The CDR3, as DNA: TGTGCCAGCAGTCAGACCTCAACAGGGGTCTATGGCTACACCTTC.

This clonotype was detected ten times or more. The chain uses TRBV12-3 or TRBV12-4 and TRBJ2-7; TRBD1 matches 9 bases. Losses at the gene ends were 3 bases for V and 5 bases for J; bases not matched to a gene: 5. This CDR3 has 14 residues. This CDR3 reads CASSFLDRGNEQYF. The CDR3 DNA sequence: TGTGCCAGCAGTTTCCTGGACAGGGGTAACGAGCAGTACTTC.

This clonotype was seen repeatedly, ten times or more. The CDR3 DNA sequence: TGCGCCAGCAGCTTGGAGACAGCGAACACTGAAGCTTTCTTT. Protein sequence: CASSLETANTEAFF. The genes are TRBV5-1 and TRBJ1-1; tentatively, D is TRBD1 (5 bases). Germline lookup yields CDR1 SGHRS and CDR2 YFSETQ. The CDR3 extends over 14 amino acids. The V gene lost 0 bases and the J gene lost 1 base, with 7 bases spanning the gap.